The 25 T cell receptor beta chains below come from one sample, sequenced in a study of vaccination effects on CD4 cells after COVID-19. These TCRs are of unknown antigen specificity. Here immunoSEQ multiplex PCR was the method, and the copy in TCRdb shows in-frame clones only, minus some. The profile shows tens of thousands of clones, about 67% of them singletons. The ViraFEST assay expanded antigen-specific CD4+ T cells with viral peptide pools before sequencing. Isolating CD4+ T cells followed approximately nine days of culture. Either the BNT162b2 or mRNA-1273 vaccine was given to participants in two doses. Here the sequenced sample was CD4+ T cells from PBMCs cultured with HCoV-NL63 spike peptides, taken after COVID-19 vaccination. All receptors derive from a human donor who received a COVID-19 vaccine.

The V call is TRBV10-1, the J call TRBJ2-1; D gene ambiguous. Trimming stripped 1 base from V and 9 bases from J, with 4 bases between. In germline, CDR1 is WNHNN, CDR2 SYGVQD (reference sequence). CDR3 size: 11 residues. CDR3: CASSELGEQFF. CDR3 bases: TGCGCCAGCAGTGAGTTAGGTGAGCAGTTCTTC.

J is TRBJ2-7 and V is TRBV11-2; tentatively, D is TRBD2 (6 bases). The germline V and J ends were trimmed by 4 bases and 2 bases, with 12 bases remaining between them. The CDR3 is 14 amino acids. Germline CDR1 SGHAT, CDR2 FQNNGV. CDR3 sequence (DNA): TGTGCCAGCAGCTCGCATTGGGGGGCCTACGAGCAGTACTTC. Its translation: CASSSHWGAYEQYF.

The rearrangement joins TRBV29-1 to TRBJ2-1, with 8 bases lining up with TRBD2. V lost 3 bases, J lost 1 base, and 8 bases stayed unmatched. The CDR3 consists of 16 residues. Germline CDR1 is SQVTM and CDR2 is ANQGSEA. The CDR3 is CSVEGVAGSSYNEQFF. CDR3 sequence (DNA): TGCAGCGTTGAGGGGGTAGCGGGATCTTCCTACAATGAGCAGTTCTTC.

V is TRBV10-2 and J is TRBJ1-1; 9 bases are a match to TRBD1. This CDR3 region has 15 residues. Germline V gives CDR1 WSHSY, CDR2 SAAADI. J lost 1 base, V lost 3 bases, and 3 bases had no gene match. DNA of the CDR3: TGCGCCAGCAGTGACCCGGGACAGGGGAACACTGAAGCTTTCTTT. Amino acids: CASSDPGQGNTEAFF.

This rearrangement joins TRBV11-3 to TRBJ2-1; TRBD1 matches 9 bases. The CDR3 has 15 residues. Germline V gene sequence: CDR1 SGHNT, CDR2 YENEEA. Unmatched junction bases numbered 7, after V lost 4 bases and J lost 6 bases. The CDR3 coding sequence is TGTGCCAGCAGCTCGGGGGACAGGGCGGGCAATGAGCAGTTCTTC. It specifies CASSSGDRAGNEQFF.

This clone appeared a single time. The V call is TRBV4-1, the J call TRBJ2-5; 7 bases line up with TRBD2. The J segment lost 5 bases and the V segment lost 6 bases, leaving 18 bases of the junction unmatched. This CDR3 spans 17 amino acids. Germline CDR1 and CDR2: MGHRA and YSYEKL. CDR3 in DNA: TGCGCCAGCAGTTGGGGTGGTGGCGGGGGAGGGCGGGAGACCCAGTACTTC. Translating it yields CASSWGGGGGGRETQYF.

This chain connects TRBV2 to TRBJ2-5; no definite D call. Germline values: CDR1 SNHLY, CDR2 FYNNEI. The germline V and J ends were trimmed by 3 bases and 10 bases, with 12 bases remaining between them. CDR3 length equals 12 residues. DNA of the CDR3: TGTGCCAGCAGTGAGCGTGGGCCACTCCAGTACTTC. Translation gives CASSERGPLQYF.

J is TRBJ2-7 and V is TRBV3-1 (or the pseudogene TRBV3-2); no clear D. There are 13 residues in the CDR3. Trimming cost V 5 bases and J 1 base, with 9 bases left between them. Germline loops: CDR1 LGHDT, CDR2 YNNKEL (reference sequence). The DNA of the CDR3 is TGTGCCAGCAGCTCCGCAATGTCCTACGAGCAGTACTTC. Residues: CASSSAMSYEQYF.

The chain combines TRBV6-1 with TRBJ2-3, with 11 nucleotides matching TRBD1. The V gene's germline CDR1 is MNHNS and CDR2 SASEGT. V dropped 3 bases and J dropped 6; count of bases not matched to a gene: 8. The CDR3 spans 16 residues. The CDR3 DNA follows: TGTGCCAGCAGTGAGGGGACAGGGGGAAGGGGGGATACGCAGTATTTT. Amino acids: CASSEGTGGRGDTQYF.

The rearrangement joins TRBV3-1 (or the pseudogene TRBV3-2) to TRBJ1-1, with 9 bases fitting TRBD1. This CDR3 is built from 16 residues. Germline lookup yields CDR1 LGHDT and CDR2 YNNKEL (reference sequence). Trimming at V came to 2 bases and at J to 5 bases, leaving 9 bases not matched to a gene. The DNA of the CDR3 is TGTGCCAGCAGCCAACAATCGGGACAGGGTAGGACTGAAGCTTTCTTT. Its translation is CASSQQSGQGRTEAFF.

This clone was observed a few times. V usage is TRBV5-6 and J usage is TRBJ2-3, with D perhaps matching TRBD1 (6 bases). Trimming removed 1 base from V and 5 bases from J, with 14 bases in between. The V gene's germline CDR1 is SGHDT and CDR2 YYEEEE. CDR3 length: 15 residues. Here the CDR3 reads CASSLLRGRVDTQYF. The CDR3 DNA reads TGTGCCAGCAGCTTGCTCAGGGGTCGGGTAGATACGCAGTATTTT.

V gene TRBV3-1 (or the pseudogene TRBV3-2) combines with J gene TRBJ2-3; D gene unclear. Germline V gene lookup returns CDR1 LGHDT and CDR2 YNNKEL (reference sequence). V was cut by 1 base and J by 2 bases, with 10 bases left in between. The CDR3 consists of 15 residues. The CDR3 reads CASSQVLLSTDTQYF. The DNA for the CDR3 is TGTGCCAGCAGCCAAGTACTCCTATCCACAGATACGCAGTATTTT.

V gene TRBV10-1 combines with J gene TRBJ2-3; TRBD2 agrees at 7 bases. The V gene's germline CDR1 is WNHNN and CDR2 SYGVQD (reference sequence). J lost 1 base, V lost 2 bases, and 0 bases had no gene match. The CDR3 is made up of 14 amino acids. CDR3 sequence: CASSETSGTDTQYF. CDR3 DNA: TGCGCCAGCAGTGAGACTAGCGGCACAGATACGCAGTATTTT.

The V call is TRBV3-1 (or the pseudogene TRBV3-2), the J call TRBJ1-1; D is undetermined. The CDR3 is made up of 15 amino acids. Germline CDR1 and CDR2: LGHDT and YNNKEL (reference sequence). V was pared by 6 bases and J by 3 bases, with 17 bases between. CDR3 region: CASSEYGGSDTEAFF. The CDR3 region has the DNA TGTGCCAGCAGTGAATATGGAGGCAGCGACACTGAAGCTTTCTTT.

V is TRBV20-1 and J is TRBJ2-1; D may be TRBD2 (5 bases). CDR1 and CDR2 (germline): DFQATT, SNEGSKA (reference sequence). This CDR3 is 16 amino acids long. Between the trimmed V and J ends, which lost 3 bases and 4 bases, there was a span of 19 bases. The CDR3 loop reads CSASVLAQPSYNEQFF. Here the CDR3 DNA reads TGCAGTGCTAGTGTCCTAGCCCAACCCTCGTACAATGAGCAGTTCTTC.

The chain combines TRBV27 with TRBJ1-5; weak D call: TRBD1 (6 bases). CDR3 size: 15 residues. Germline values: CDR1 MNHEY, CDR2 SMNVEV (reference sequence). Between the trimmed V and J ends, which lost 2 bases and 0 bases, there was a span of 8 bases. The CDR3 loop reads CASSLRGHSNQPQHF. In DNA, the CDR3 is TGTGCCAGCAGTTTACGGGGACATAGCAATCAGCCCCAGCATTTT.

There are a few counts of this clone. V is TRBV7-2 and J is TRBJ2-2, with TRBD2 as a possible D gene (6 bases). The ends were cut back, 5 bases at V and 1 base at J, with 8 bases in the middle. The CDR3 extends over 14 amino acids. The germline V gene encodes CDR1 SGHTA and CDR2 FQGNSA. In nucleotides, the CDR3 is TGTGCCAGCAGCCGTAGCGGGAACACCGGGGAGCTGTTTTTT. Its translation: CASSRSGNTGELFF.

CDR3 DNA sequence: TGCGCCAGCAGCTCGGGACTAGCGGTATCCTACGAGCAGTACTTC. Translated: CASSSGLAVSYEQYF. The V call is TRBV5-1, the J call TRBJ2-7, with 11 bases lining up with TRBD2. CDR1 is SGHRS and CDR2 is YFSETQ in the germline V gene. Trimming cost V 3 bases and J 1 base; bases outside gene matches: 3. The CDR3 extends over 15 amino acids. The entire variable domain, with the rest obtained from reference TRBV5-1 and TRBJ2-7, is as follows: KAGVTQTPRYLIKTRGQQVTLSCSPISGHRSVSWYQQTPGQGLQFLFEYFSETQRNKGNFPGRFSGRQFSNSRSEMNVSTLELGDSALYLCASSSGLAVSYEQYFGPGTRLTVT.

V gene TRBV18 combines with J gene TRBJ1-5; possible D gene TRBD1, 6 bases. Germline V CDR1 and CDR2: KGHSH, LQKENI. The ends were cut back, 3 bases at V and 5 bases at J, with 11 bases in the middle. The CDR3 sequence is 14 residues long. CDR3 nucleotides: TGTGCCAGCTCACCGAAACAGGGTGATCAGCCCCAGCATTTT. As protein: CASSPKQGDQPQHF.

The chain couples TRBV5-4 to TRBJ2-7; D not resolved. The CDR3 covers 16 residues. V lost 0 bases, J lost 0 bases, and 13 bases lay in between. Germline lookup yields CDR1 SGHNT and CDR2 YYREEE (reference sequence). CDR3 region: CASSLDSAVRSYEQYF. The CDR3 nucleotides are TGTGCCAGCAGCTTGGATTCAGCAGTCCGCTCCTACGAGCAGTACTTC.

The chain employs TRBV6-4 and TRBJ2-5; TRBD2 aligns across 9 bases. Germline V gene lookup returns CDR1 MRHNA and CDR2 SNTAGT. V shed 6 bases, J shed 5 bases, and the junction held 10 bases outside the gene matches. This CDR3 comprises 15 residues. CDR3 protein: CASRTLRGGRETQYF. Here the CDR3 DNA reads TGTGCCAGCAGGACTTTGCGGGGGGGCCGGGAGACCCAGTACTTC.

The chain joins TRBV6-4 to TRBJ2-2; a possible D gene is TRBD1 (5 bases). There are 14 residues in the CDR3. Between the trimmed V and J ends, which lost 2 bases and 3 bases, there was a span of 7 bases. CDR1 MRHNA and CDR2 SNTAGT come from the germline V gene. DNA of the CDR3: TGTGCCAGCAGTGACGGCAGGGACACCGGGGAGCTGTTTTTT. Protein product: CASSDGRDTGELFF.

This clone has just one count. The chain employs TRBV6-5 and TRBJ2-2, with TRBD1 matching over 10 bases. In germline, CDR1 is MNHEY, CDR2 SVGAGI. With 6 bases clipped from V and 7 bases from J, the junction kept 5 bases outside the gene matches. This CDR3 has 14 residues. The CDR3: CASRRQGARGELFF. The CDR3 nucleotides read TGTGCCAGCAGAAGACAGGGGGCGCGCGGGGAGCTGTTTTTT.

The chain has TRBV7-2 and TRBJ2-2; 10 bases map to TRBD2. Germline CDR1 SGHTA, CDR2 FQGNSA. CDR3 length: 17 residues. Losses at the gene ends were 3 bases for V and 0 bases for J; bases not matched to a gene: 4. CDR3 DNA: TGTGCCAGCAGCTTTCTAGCGGGGGCCGCGAACACCGGGGAGCTGTTTTTT. Protein product: CASSFLAGAANTGELFF.

This clone was picked up a small number of times. The chain combines TRBV19 with TRBJ2-7; D is unclear. Trimming shortened V by 5 bases and J by 4 bases, and 9 bases separated the two germline ends. Germline lookup yields CDR1 LNHDA and CDR2 SQIVND (reference sequence). The CDR3 covers 12 residues. CDR3: CASSLLGYEQYF. The DNA of the CDR3 is TGTGCCAGTAGTCTTCTAGGGTACGAGCAGTACTTC.